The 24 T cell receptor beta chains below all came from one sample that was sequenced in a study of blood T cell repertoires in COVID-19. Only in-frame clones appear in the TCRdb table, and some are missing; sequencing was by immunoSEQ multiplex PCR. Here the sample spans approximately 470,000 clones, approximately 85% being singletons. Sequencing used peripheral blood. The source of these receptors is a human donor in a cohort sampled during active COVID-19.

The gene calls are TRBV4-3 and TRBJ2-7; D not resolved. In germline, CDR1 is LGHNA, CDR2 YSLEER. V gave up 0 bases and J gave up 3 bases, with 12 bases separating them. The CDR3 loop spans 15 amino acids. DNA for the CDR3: TGCGCCAGCAGCCAAGACTTCAGAGGCAACTACGAGCAGTACTTC. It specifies CASSQDFRGNYEQYF.

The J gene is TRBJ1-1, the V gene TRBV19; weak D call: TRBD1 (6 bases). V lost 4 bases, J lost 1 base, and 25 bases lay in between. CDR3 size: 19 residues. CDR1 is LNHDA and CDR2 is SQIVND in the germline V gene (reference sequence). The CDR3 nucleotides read TGTGCCAGTAGTACGCACATCCTACTCCCAGGGGCCGAGAACACTGAAGCTTTCTTT. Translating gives CASSTHILLPGAENTEAFF. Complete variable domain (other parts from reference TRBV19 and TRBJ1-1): DGGITQSPKYLFRKEGQNVTLSCEQNLNHDAMYWYRQDPGQGLRLIYYSQIVNDFQKGDIAEGYSVSREKKESFPLTVTSAQKNPTAFYLCASSTHILLPGAENTEAFFGQGTRLTVV.

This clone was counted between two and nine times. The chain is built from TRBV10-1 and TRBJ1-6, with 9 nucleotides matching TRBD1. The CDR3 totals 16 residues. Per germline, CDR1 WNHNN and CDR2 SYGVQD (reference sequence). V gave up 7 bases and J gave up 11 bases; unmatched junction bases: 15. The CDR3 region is CASTRTGDRPIPPLHF. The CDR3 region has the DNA TGCGCCAGCACCAGGACAGGGGACCGTCCAATTCCACCCCTCCACTTT.

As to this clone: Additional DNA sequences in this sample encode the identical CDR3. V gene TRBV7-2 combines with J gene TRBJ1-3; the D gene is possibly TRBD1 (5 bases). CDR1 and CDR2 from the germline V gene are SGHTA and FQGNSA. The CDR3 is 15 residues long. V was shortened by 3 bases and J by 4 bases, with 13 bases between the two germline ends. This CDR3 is CASSFTGGSGNTIYF. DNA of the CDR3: TGTGCCAGCAGCTTCACCGGGGGGTCCGGAAACACCATATATTTT. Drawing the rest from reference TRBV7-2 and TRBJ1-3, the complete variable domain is GAGVSQSPSNKVTEKGKDVELRCDPISGHTALYWYRQSLGQGLEFLIYFQGNSAPDKSGLPSDRFSAERTGGSVSTLTIQRTQQEDSAVYLCASSFTGGSGNTIYFGEGSWLTVV.

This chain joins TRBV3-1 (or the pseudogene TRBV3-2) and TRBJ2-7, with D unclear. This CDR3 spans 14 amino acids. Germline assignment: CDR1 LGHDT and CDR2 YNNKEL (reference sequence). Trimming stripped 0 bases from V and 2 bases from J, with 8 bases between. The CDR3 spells CASSQDLAAYEQYF. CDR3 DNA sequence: TGTGCCAGCAGCCAAGATCTCGCAGCCTACGAGCAGTACTTC.

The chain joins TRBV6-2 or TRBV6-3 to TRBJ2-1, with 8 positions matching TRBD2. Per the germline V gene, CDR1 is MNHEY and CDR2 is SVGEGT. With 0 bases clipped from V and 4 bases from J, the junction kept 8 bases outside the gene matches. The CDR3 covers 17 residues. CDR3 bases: TGTGCCAGCAGTTACTCCCCTCCTAGCGGGTTATACAATGAGCAGTTCTTC. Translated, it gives CASSYSPPSGLYNEQFF.

CDR3 in amino acids: CASGGQISNQPQHF. CDR3 in DNA: TGTGCCAGCGGGGGACAGATTAGCAATCAGCCCCAGCATTTT. The J gene is TRBJ1-5, the V gene TRBV28, with TRBD1 matching 7 bases. Germline V gene sequence: CDR1 MDHEN, CDR2 SYDVKM. The junction had 4 bases not matched to a gene; V was cut back by 8 bases and J by 0 bases. The CDR3 loop spans 14 amino acids.

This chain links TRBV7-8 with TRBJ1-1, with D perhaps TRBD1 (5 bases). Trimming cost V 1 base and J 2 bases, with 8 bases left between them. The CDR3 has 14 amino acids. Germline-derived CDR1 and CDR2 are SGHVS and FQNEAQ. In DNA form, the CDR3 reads TGTGCCAGCAGCTTAGGACAGACAAACACTGAAGCTTTCTTT. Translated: CASSLGQTNTEAFF.

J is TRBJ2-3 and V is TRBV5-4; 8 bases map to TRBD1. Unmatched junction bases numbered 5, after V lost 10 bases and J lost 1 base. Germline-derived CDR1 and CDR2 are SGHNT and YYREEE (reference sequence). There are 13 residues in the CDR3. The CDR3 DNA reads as TGTGCCGGCAAGGGACAGGGCACAGATACGCAGTATTTT. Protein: CAGKGQGTDTQYF.

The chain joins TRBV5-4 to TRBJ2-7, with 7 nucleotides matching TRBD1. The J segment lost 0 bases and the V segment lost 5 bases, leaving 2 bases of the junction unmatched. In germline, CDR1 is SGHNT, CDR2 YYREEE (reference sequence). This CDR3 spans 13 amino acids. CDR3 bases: TGTGCCAGCAGACGGACAGGCTCCTACGAGCAGTACTTC. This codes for CASRRTGSYEQYF.

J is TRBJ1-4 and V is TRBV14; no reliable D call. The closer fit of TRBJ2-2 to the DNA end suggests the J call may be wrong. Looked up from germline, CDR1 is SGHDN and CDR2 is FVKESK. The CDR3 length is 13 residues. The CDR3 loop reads CASSQVGFLELFF. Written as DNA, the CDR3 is TGTGCCAGCAGCCAAGTGGGTTTTTTGGAGCTGTTTTTT.

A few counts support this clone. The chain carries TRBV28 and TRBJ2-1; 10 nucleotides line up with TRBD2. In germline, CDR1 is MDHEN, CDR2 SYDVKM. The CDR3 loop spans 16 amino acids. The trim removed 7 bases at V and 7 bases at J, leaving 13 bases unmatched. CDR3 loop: CASIRPAGGLYNEQFF. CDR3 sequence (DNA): TGTGCCAGCATTAGACCAGCGGGAGGGCTATATAATGAGCAGTTCTTC.

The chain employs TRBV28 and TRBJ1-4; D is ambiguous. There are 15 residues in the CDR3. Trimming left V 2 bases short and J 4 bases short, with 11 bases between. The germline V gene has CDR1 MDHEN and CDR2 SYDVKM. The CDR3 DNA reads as TGTGCCAGCAGTTTAGCGGCAGGAGGTAATGAAAAACTGTTTTTT. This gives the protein CASSLAAGGNEKLFF. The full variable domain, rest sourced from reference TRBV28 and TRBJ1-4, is DVKVTQSSRYLVKRTGEKVFLECVQDMDHENMFWYRQDPGLGLRLIYFSYDVKMKEKGDIPEGYSVSREKKERFSLILESASTNQTSMYLCASSLAAGGNEKLFFGSGTQLSVL.

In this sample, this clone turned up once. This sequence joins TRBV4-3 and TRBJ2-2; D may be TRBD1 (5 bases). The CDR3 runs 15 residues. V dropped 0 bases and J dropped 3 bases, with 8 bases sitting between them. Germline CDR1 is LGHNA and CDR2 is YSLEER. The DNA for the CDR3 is TGCGCCAGCAGCCAAGAAAGGGGTTACACCGGGGAGCTGTTTTTT. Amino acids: CASSQERGYTGELFF.

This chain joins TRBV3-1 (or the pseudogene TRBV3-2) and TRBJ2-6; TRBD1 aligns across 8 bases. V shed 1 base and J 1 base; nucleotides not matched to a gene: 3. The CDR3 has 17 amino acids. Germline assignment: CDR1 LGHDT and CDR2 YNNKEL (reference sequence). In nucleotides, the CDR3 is TGTGCCAGCAGCCAAGGAAACAGGGGGTCTGGGGCCAACGTCCTGACTTTC. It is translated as CASSQGNRGSGANVLTF.

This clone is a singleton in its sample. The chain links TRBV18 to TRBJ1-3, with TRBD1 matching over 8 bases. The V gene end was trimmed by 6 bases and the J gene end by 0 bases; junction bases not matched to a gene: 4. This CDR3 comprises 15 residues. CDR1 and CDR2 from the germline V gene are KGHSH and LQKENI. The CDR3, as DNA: TGTGCCAGCTCTTCAGGGGGCTTCTCTGGAAACACCATATATTTT. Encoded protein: CASSSGGFSGNTIYF.

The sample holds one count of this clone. CDR3 DNA: TGTGCCAGCGGGGCTACTGGGGCCAACGTCCTGACTTTC. Its translation is CASGATGANVLTF. The chain is built from TRBV6-4 and TRBJ2-6; D is perhaps TRBD1 (5 bases). CDR3 size: 13 residues. Looked up from germline, CDR1 is MRHNA and CDR2 is SNTAGT. V lost 8 bases to trimming and J lost 2 bases, with 7 bases between them.

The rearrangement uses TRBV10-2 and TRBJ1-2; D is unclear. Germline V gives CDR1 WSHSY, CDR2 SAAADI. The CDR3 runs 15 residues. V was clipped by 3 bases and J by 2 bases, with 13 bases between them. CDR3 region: CASSDVVARNYGYTF. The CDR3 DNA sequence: TGCGCCAGCAGTGATGTCGTAGCCCGGAACTATGGCTACACCTTC.

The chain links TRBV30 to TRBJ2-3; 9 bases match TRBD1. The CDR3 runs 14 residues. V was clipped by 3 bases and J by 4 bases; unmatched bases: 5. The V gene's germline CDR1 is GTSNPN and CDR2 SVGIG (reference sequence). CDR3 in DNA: TGTGCCTGGAGCCGACAGGGGGGAGCAGATACGCAGTATTTT. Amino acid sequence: CAWSRQGGADTQYF.

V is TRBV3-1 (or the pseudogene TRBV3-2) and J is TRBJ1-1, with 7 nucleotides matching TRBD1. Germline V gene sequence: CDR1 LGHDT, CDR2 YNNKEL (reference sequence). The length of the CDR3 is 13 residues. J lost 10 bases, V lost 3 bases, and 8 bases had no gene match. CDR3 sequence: CASSHLSRGTAFF. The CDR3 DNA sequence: TGTGCCAGCAGCCATCTTAGCAGGGGGACAGCTTTCTTT.

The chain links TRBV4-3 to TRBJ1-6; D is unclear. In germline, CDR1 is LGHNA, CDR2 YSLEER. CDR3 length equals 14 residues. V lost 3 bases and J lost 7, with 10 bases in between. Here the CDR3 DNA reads TGCGCCAGCAGCCACGAGGGCAGGAATTCACCCCTCCACTTT. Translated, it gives CASSHEGRNSPLHF.

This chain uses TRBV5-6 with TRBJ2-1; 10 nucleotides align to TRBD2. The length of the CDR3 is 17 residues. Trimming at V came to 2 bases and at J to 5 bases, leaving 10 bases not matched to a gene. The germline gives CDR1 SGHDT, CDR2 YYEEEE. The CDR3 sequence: CASSFGLADPKDNEQFF. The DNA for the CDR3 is TGTGCCAGCAGCTTCGGACTAGCGGACCCCAAGGACAATGAGCAGTTCTTC. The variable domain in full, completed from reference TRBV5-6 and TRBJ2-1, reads DAGVTQSPTHLIKTRGQQVTLRCSPKSGHDTVSWYQQALGQGPQFIFQYYEEEERQRGNFPDRFSGHQFPNYSSELNVNALLLGDSALYLCASSFGLADPKDNEQFFGPGTRLTVL.

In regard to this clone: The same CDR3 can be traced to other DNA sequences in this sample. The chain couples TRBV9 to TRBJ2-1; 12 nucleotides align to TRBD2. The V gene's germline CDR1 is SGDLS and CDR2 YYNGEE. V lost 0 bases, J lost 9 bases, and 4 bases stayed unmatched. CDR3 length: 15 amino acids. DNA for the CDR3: TGTGCCAGCAGCGTAGTTTCTAGCGGGAGGGGTGAGCAGTTCTTC. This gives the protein CASSVVSSGRGEQFF.

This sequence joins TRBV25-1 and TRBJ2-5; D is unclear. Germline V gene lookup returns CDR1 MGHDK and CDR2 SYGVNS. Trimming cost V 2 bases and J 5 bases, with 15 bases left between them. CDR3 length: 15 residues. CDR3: CASSEGPQRRETQYF. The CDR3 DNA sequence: TGTGCCAGCAGTGAAGGGCCCCAGAGAAGGGAGACCCAGTACTTC.